This T cell receptor (beta chain) was recorded in a study of T cells in Graves' hyperthyroidism and ophthalmopathy. Whole-study results and caveats: Most clonotypes expanded in the thyroid (above 0.001) were also present in blood.

RNA transcripts gave rise to amplified TCR beta CDR3 regions. The HTBI primer set served for first-round RT-PCR of the TCR CDR3. MiXCR was run by TCRdb on the multiplex PCR reads, yielding one entry per CDR3 protein. The data contain about 300,000 distinct CDR3 sequences, 15% to 20% of them singletons. The sample holds one count of this clonotype. Its target is not known. Being one base from a much bigger clone, this may be a read error. Since the CDR3 does not end with the conserved phenylalanine or tryptophan, this likely comes from a read error. The germline V gene has CDR1 SNHLY and CDR2 FYNNEI. The CDR3 has 15 amino acids. Trimming pared 5 bases from V and 0 bases from J, leaving 12 bases between.

This chain links TRBV2 with TRBJ2-3; no clear D. This clonotype originated in a middle-aged man with Graves' ophthalmopathy. Sequenced input: blood. CDR3 residues: CASSIDGSSTDTQYS. CDR3 in DNA: TGTGCCAGCAGTATCGACGGATCTAGCACAGATACGCAGTATTCT.